Listed below are T cell receptor delta chains from one sample, sequenced in a study of Vδ1+ human thymocytes. TCRdb re-called the multiplex PCR reads using CATT. This table holds over 45,000 delta-chain clones, about 15% found once. Sequencing was done on a sample of Vdelta1+ gamma-delta thymocytes from the thymus. These receptor sequences come from a girl under three years old who had congenital heart surgery. The CDR3 runs from the conserved cysteine through the conserved F or W. D genes are given only for firm matches. Expanded clones are given a class, and other clones once, few, many or no size at all.

>NA|NA|TRDJ1|TRDV1
TGTGCTCTTGGGGAAGTTTCCCTCCGATACACACATCCCTATACTTACACCGATAAACTCATCTTT
CALGEVSLRYTHPYTYTDKLIF
>TRDD3|NA|TRDJ1|TRDV1
TGTGCTCTTGGGGAACTAACCCTTACTGGGGGAGATTCGTACACCGATAAACTCATCTTT
CALGELTLTGGDSYTDKLIF
>NA|few|TRDJ1|TRDV1
TGTGCTCTTGGGGAGGTGGGCCTTTACGGTCCCACCGATAAACTCATCTTT
CALGEVGLYGPTDKLIF
>NA|NA|TRDJ1|TRDV1
TGTGCTCTTGGGGAATCACATCCCCCCTACACCGATAAACTCATCTTT
CALGESHPPYTDKLIF
>NA|few|TRDJ1|TRDV1
TGTGCTCTTGGGGAACTACGGTTTCCAGCGGGCACTACTGGCACCGATAAACTCATCTTT
CALGELRFPAGTTGTDKLIF
>TRDD3|NA|TRDJ1|TRDV1
TGTGCTCTTACCGTGGGGGGAGACTGGGGGATACTCTACCTCACCGATAAACTCATCTTT
CALTVGGDWGILYLTDKLIF
>TRDD3|many|TRDJ1|TRDV2
TGTGCCTGTGACACATTCGCGAGCCTCTGGGGGATGCCAAGGTACACCGATAAACTCATCTTT
CACDTFASLWGMPRYTDKLIF
>NA|NA|TRDJ1|TRDV1
TGTGCTCTTGGGGAACTCTCGCCTTCCCACGGTGTTCATCGGACCGATAAACTCATCTTT
CALGELSPSHGVHRTDKLIF
>TRDD3|NA|TRDJ1|TRDV1
TGTGCTCTTGGGGGGCCGCCCTCCTACTTTCCGTACTGGGGGATACAACGCCCCTACACCGATAAACTCATCTTT
CALGGPPSYFPYWGIQRPYTDKLIF
>NA|few|TRDJ1|TRDV1
TGTGCTCTTGGCCATACCTTACGCCCTTCCTACCCCTGGGGGATAAGTGGGGGGGGCGACACCGATAAACTCATCTTT
CALGHTLRPSYPWGISGGGDTDKLIF
>TRDD3|NA|TRDJ1|TRDV1
TGTGCTCTTGGGGCCTTAACTGGGGGAGACACCGATAAACTCATCTTT
CALGALTGGDTDKLIF
>NA|few|TRDJ1|TRDV2
TGTGCCTGTGACACGCCTTCCTACGGGGGGATACTTGGTAAACTCATCTTT
CACDTPSYGGILGKLIF
>NA|many|TRDJ1|TRDV2
TGTGCCTGTTGGCTTATAAGTCCCTACACCGATAAACTCATCTTT
CACWLISPYTDKLIF
>NA|NA|TRDJ1|TRDV1
TGTGCTCTTGGGCGCTCAGAGGAGTCCGATAAACTCATCTTT
CALGRSEESDKLIF
>TRDD3|few|TRDJ1|TRDV1
TGTGCTCTTGGGGAACCTACTCCTGGGCAACCTGGGGGTTCAAGTCCTACCGATAAACTCATCTTT
CALGEPTPGQPGGSSPTDKLIF
>TRDD3|NA|TRDJ1|TRDV1
TGTGCTCTTGGGGCCTATAAACAACAACTTCGGAGTCTGCTGGGGGCCACCGATAAACTCATCTTT
CALGAYKQQLRSLLGATDKLIF
>NA|few|TRDJ1|TRDV1
TGTGCTCTTGGGGAACCCCCGCCTTCCTACGGAGGGTACTGGGGGGCTCAGGACACCGATAAACTCATCTTT
CALGEPPPSYGGYWGAQDTDKLIF
>TRDD3|NA|TRDJ1|TRDV1
TGTGCTCTTGGGGAAGGAAGGTTTGGGCCCTTCCCCACCATACTACTGGGGGATACGGCCTTCGATAAACTCATCTTT
CALGEGRFGPFPTILLGDTAFDKLIF
>NA|few|TRDJ1|TRDV1
TGTGCTCTTGGTTCCGAACCGCCAGCCTCCCCACATGGTACTCGGCCCCTAACCGATAAACTCATCTTT
CALGSEPPASPHGTRPLTDKLIF
>TRDD3|NA|TRDJ1|TRDV2
TGTGCCTGTGGCATCCCGAGGGGCCTGGGGGATAACACCGATAAACTCATCTTT
CACGIPRGLGDNTDKLIF
>NA|NA|TRDJ1|TRDV1
TGTGCTCTTGGGGCCTCCGTCCTGACCCATTACACCGATAAACTCATCTTT
CALGASVLTHYTDKLIF
>TRDD3|NA|TRDJ1|TRDV1
TGTGCTCTTGGGGAACCGTCGCACGCGACTTTCTGGGGGATACTGGCCGATAAACTCATCTTT
CALGEPSHATFWGILADKLIF
>TRDD3|many|TRDJ1|TRDV2
TGTGCCTGTGACACGGGGAGCTCAGGGATACGCTTACAACTCATCTTT
CACDTGSSGIRLQLIF
>NA|few|TRDJ1|TRDV1
TGTGCTCTTGGGGAAATCCCGCAAAATTGGGGGTCCACCGAGACCGATAAACTCATCTTT
CALGEIPQNWGSTETDKLIF
>TRDD3|NA|TRDJ1|TRDV1
TGTGCTCTTGGGGCCATTCTACCAGGGGGATACAGGTTGCTGTACACCGATAAACTCATCTTT
CALGAILPGGYRLLYTDKLIF
>NA|NA|TRDJ1|TRDV1
TGTGCTCTTGGGGAACTATCCGGTAACCGGGGGGACTGTACCCGGTGTCGAGGTAAACTCATCTTT
CALGELSGNRGDCTRCRGKLIF
>TRDD3|NA|TRDJ1|TRDV1
TGTGCTCTTGGGGGCCCTGGGGGGTCCCCCCACACCGATAAACTCATCTTT
CALGGPGGSPHTDKLIF
>TRDD3|few|TRDJ1|TRDV2
TGTGCCTGTGGCTCGGCCTTCGCCAAGTACTGGGGGATACGCTGCCTGGGTCTTGCCGATAAACTCATCTTT
CACGSAFAKYWGIRCLGLADKLIF
>NA|NA|TRDJ1|TRDV1
TGTGCTCTTGGGGACCGGACTCCTAGGGGACCGGACACCGATAAACTCATCTTT
CALGDRTPRGPDTDKLIF
>NA|once|TRDJ1|TRDV1
TGTGCTCTTGGGGAACTAATCGGCCCCCGTCGGTGGGGTAACACCGATAAACTCATCTTT
CALGELIGPRRWGNTDKLIF
>NA|NA|TRDJ1|TRDV1
TGTGCTCTTGGGACCAAAGCCCACAGGGGCCAGTACACCGATAAACTCATCTTT
CALGTKAHRGQYTDKLIF
>TRDD3|NA|TRDJ1|TRDV1
TGTGCTCTTGGGGAAAACTTGGGGGATACGCGTATCTCTCCCGATAAACTCATCTTT
CALGENLGDTRISPDKLIF
>TRDD3|few|TRDJ1|TRDV1
TGTGCTCTTGGGGAGCTTTCCTACCTTGGGGGATACGCGGGCGATAAACTCATCTTT
CALGELSYLGGYAGDKLIF
>NA|few|TRDJ1|TRDV1
TGTGCTCTTGGCCCCCAAAGGAAACTCACCCGTACGAGAGGTACCGATAAACTCATCTTT
CALGPQRKLTRTRGTDKLIF
>NA|few|TRDJ1|TRDV1
TGTGCTCTTGGGGCCCCGCCGGGATACACCGATAAACTCATCTTT
CALGAPPGYTDKLIF
>NA|NA|TRDJ1|TRDV1
TGTGCTCTTGGGGAAGGGAAGGCTTTACGGGGATCTTACACCGATAAACTCATCTTT
CALGEGKALRGSYTDKLIF
>TRDD2|NA|TRDJ1|TRDV1
TGTGCTCTTGGGGAATTCACCAGGCCTTCCTACGTCGCTGGGGCCAAACTCATCTTT
CALGEFTRPSYVAGAKLIF
>TRDD3|NA|TRDJ1|TRDV1
TGTGCTCTTGGGGAACTGGGGATAAAACTCATCTTT
CALGELGIKLIF
>TRDD3|NA|TRDJ1|TRDV1
TGTGCTCTCGGGGAATCACTACGCCCTGGGGGACCTCACCCCCACACCGATAAACTCATCTTT
CALGESLRPGGPHPHTDKLIF
>TRDD3|few|TRDJ1|TRDV2
TGTGCCTGTTACCCACTGGGGGACCTTGTGTACACCGATAAACTCATCTTT
CACYPLGDLVYTDKLIF
>TRDD3|NA|TRDJ1|TRDV1
TGTGCTCTTGGGGAACTGTTGGACCTACGGACTGGGGGATCCGCTAAACTCATCTTT
CALGELLDLRTGGSAKLIF
>NA|NA|TRDJ1|TRDV1
TGTGCTCTTGGGGAAAGTATGAATGCTCGTGATAAACTCATCTTT
CALGESMNARDKLIF
>NA|NA|TRDJ1|TRDV1
TGTGCTCTTGGGGAGTTTGCCTTCCTAATATACTGGGGCCAAAGGGAGGATAAACTCATCTTT
CALGEFAFLIYWGQREDKLIF
>TRDD3|NA|TRDJ1|TRDV1
TGTGCTCTTGGGGTCCCCTCCTGGGGGATACCTTACACCGATAAACTCATCTTT
CALGVPSWGIPYTDKLIF
>TRDD3|few|TRDJ1|TRDV2
TGTGCCTGTGTGGTGGGGAAACTGGGGGTCCTGTACACCGATAAACTCATCTTT
CACVVGKLGVLYTDKLIF
>TRDD2|NA|TRDJ1|TRDV1
TGTGCTCTTGGGGAAGGCCTTCCTACCACTGGGGACGTCACCGATAAACTCATCTTT
CALGEGLPTTGDVTDKLIF
>NA|NA|TRDJ1|TRDV1
TGTGCTCTTGGGGAACCCCCTCTTCCTATCGTCTCCCTGGGGCCCAACGATAAACTCATCTTT
CALGEPPLPIVSLGPNDKLIF
>TRDD3|few|TRDJ1|TRDV1
TGTGCTCTTGGGGACCCGGCTTCTCACGGCTGGGGGATACGAAGAAAACTCGATAAACTCATCTTT
CALGDPASHGWGIRRKLDKLIF
>NA|NA|TRDJ1|TRDV1
TGTGCTCTTGGGGACCACTGGGCCCCTTCCTTACGGCTGGAGGATACGGTCGTAGCGTACACCGATAAACTCATCTTT
CALGDHWAPSLRLEDTVVAYTDKLIF
>TRDD3|few|TRDJ1|TRDV1
TGTGCTCTTGGGGAACGGTTCCGCGGGGATACGACCGATAAACTCATCTTT
CALGERFRGDTTDKLIF
>TRDD3|NA|TRDJ1|TRDV1
TGTGCTCTTGGGGAACGTCACTGGGGGATTCTTAAGTACACCGATAAACTCATCTTT
CALGERHWGILKYTDKLIF
>TRDD3|NA|TRDJ1|TRDV1
TGTGCTCTTGGGGAACCCCTTCGCGGGGATAATCTCGATAAACTCATCTTT
CALGEPLRGDNLDKLIF
>TRDD3|few|TRDJ1|TRDV1
TGTGCTCTTGGGGAACACGAGCAGGGATACTCTCTCATCTTT
CALGEHEQGYSLIF
>NA|NA|TRDJ1|TRDV1
TGTGCTCTTGGGGAACGAGGGCCTTCCCTGCTCATCTTT
CALGERGPSLLIF
>TRDD3|NA|TRDJ1|TRDV1
TGTGCTCTTGGGGACCTTACAGTACTGGGGGATATGGGGTGTTACACCGATAAACTCATCTTT
CALGDLTVLGDMGCYTDKLIF
>TRDD3|few|TRDJ1|TRDV1
TGTGCTCTTGGGGAGCCTTTCCCCTCTGGGGGATACCGGTACACCGATAAACTCATCTTT
CALGEPFPSGGYRYTDKLIF
>TRDD3|NA|TRDJ1|TRDV1
TGTGCTCTTGGGGAACTTACCCACGGGTCATTGTACTGGGGGAGGCCGCCTTACACCGATAAACTCATCTTT
CALGELTHGSLYWGRPPYTDKLIF
>TRDD2|NA|TRDJ1|TRDV1
TGTGCTCTTGGGGGACCTCCTCCTTCCTACATCGCCCTCAGAAAGGAAGGGCCTTGCTCAAACACCGATAAACTCATCTTT
CALGGPPPSYIALRKEGPCSNTDKLIF
>TRDD3|few|TRDJ1|TRDV2
TGTGCCTGTGACACCGGGCGTGGGGGATACATGGTCTATAAACTCATCTTT
CACDTGRGGYMVYKLIF
>TRDD3|few|TRDJ1|TRDV1
TGTGCTCTTGGGGACCTGTTCCTGGGGGATCGTAACGATAAACTCATCTTT
CALGDLFLGDRNDKLIF